This T cell receptor (beta chain) was sequenced in a study of shared clonotypes between healthy human individuals. Findings and caveats of the study: Shared clonotypes across all four donors exceeded non-shared ones in generation probability. Naive subsets tended to show greater estimated richness than memory subsets. Among a few donors, about 5% of naive CD4 clonotypes were found in common.

Of note for this clone: Its antigen is undetermined.

Germline CDR1 SEHNR, CDR2 FQNEAQ (reference sequence). The CDR3 length is 14 residues. Trimming cost V 1 base and J 6 bases; bases outside gene matches: 2. Clones were read by immunoSEQ multiplex PCR, and TCRdb kept only the in-frame ones, dropping some. The repertoire consists of hundreds of thousands of clones, with roughly 97% occurring once and the leading ten covering less than 0.065%. The TCR comes from a woman in her twenties or thirties in good health. Source material: naive CD4+ T cells sorted from blood. The subset denotes: CD45RA+ positively selected. The V gene is TRBV7-9, the J gene TRBJ2-2, with 7 bases identical to TRBD1. CDR3 coding DNA: TGTGCCAGCAGCTTAGGAGACAGGGCCGGGGAGCTGTTTTTT. It yields the protein CASSLGDRAGELFF.